Below, 3 T cell receptor beta chains from the same sample are listed, as sequenced in a study of T-cell reconstitution after alpha-beta-depleted transplantation in children (dated by TCRdb to about 2016). The sample's treatment or condition label is to be understood as: allogeneic hematopoietic cell transplantation with graft depleted of TCRalphabeta T cells and CD19 B cells. The library came from PCR. Sequencing was performed on an Illumina HiSeq 2500. Molecular barcoding was employed in the preparation of TCR libraries, with unique molecular identifiers being used to normalize TCRbeta repertoire quantification. TCRdb reworked the public reads: Q25 trimming with fastp, MiXCR clone assembly, productive beta chains retained. Each CDR3 protein gets just one entry, which takes the most common genes and DNA from the rows behind it. The table for this sample lists some 840,000 distinct CDR3 sequences; approximately 15% of them were counted only once. Roughly 4.8% of the sample lies in the top ten.

This sample comprised PBMCs, mostly from graft donor cells, obtained 360 days after TCRalphabeta/CD19-depleted stem cell transplant. The receptors here all came from a male patient younger than 18 who had a stem cell transplant for acute lymphoblastic leukemia, so the T cells may come from the graft donor.

V usage is TRBV5-1 and J usage is TRBJ2-3; perhaps TRBD2 as D (5 bases). The CDR3 consists of 15 residues. Trimming stripped 4 bases from V and 0 bases from J, with 12 bases between. Per the germline V gene, CDR1 is SGHRS and CDR2 is YFSETQ. CDR3 loop: CASSPDSPSTDTQYF. CDR3 DNA: TGCGCCAGCAGCCCGGACTCCCCTAGCACAGATACGCAGTATTTT.

This clonotype was counted between two and nine times. This chain connects TRBV10-3 to TRBJ2-3; TRBD1 agrees at 10 bases. The V gene end was trimmed by 7 bases and the J gene end by 6 bases; junction bases not matched to a gene: 7. The CDR3 is 14 residues long. Germline CDR1 reads ENHRY; CDR2 reads SYGVKD. The CDR3 sequence is CAITMTGGKDTQYF. For the CDR3, the DNA is TGTGCCATCACCATGACAGGGGGCAAGGATACGCAGTATTTT.

The sample holds a few counts of this clonotype. This chain connects TRBV19 to TRBJ1-2; perhaps TRBD1 as D (5 bases). V was clipped by 5 bases and J by 5 bases, with 15 bases between them. CDR3 length equals 14 residues. Germline CDR1 LNHDA, CDR2 SQIVND (reference sequence). CDR3 in amino acids: CASSPDKPPYGYTF. The CDR3 DNA reads TGTGCCAGTAGTCCGGACAAGCCGCCTTATGGCTACACCTTC.